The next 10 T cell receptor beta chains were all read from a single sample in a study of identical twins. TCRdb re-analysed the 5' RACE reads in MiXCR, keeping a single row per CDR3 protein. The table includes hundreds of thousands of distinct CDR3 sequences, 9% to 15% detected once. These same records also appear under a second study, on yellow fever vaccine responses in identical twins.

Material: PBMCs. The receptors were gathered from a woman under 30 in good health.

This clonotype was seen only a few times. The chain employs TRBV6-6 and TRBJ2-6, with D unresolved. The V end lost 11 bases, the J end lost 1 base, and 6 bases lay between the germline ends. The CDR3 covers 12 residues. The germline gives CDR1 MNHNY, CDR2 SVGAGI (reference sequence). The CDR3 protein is CAAKSGANVLTF. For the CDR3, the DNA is TGTGCCGCCAAATCTGGGGCCAACGTCCTGACTTTC.

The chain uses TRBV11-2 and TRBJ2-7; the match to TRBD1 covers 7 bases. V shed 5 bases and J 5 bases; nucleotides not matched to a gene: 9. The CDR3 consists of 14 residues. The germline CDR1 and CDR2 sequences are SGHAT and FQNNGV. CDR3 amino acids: CASSMLRGSHEQYV. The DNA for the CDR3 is TGTGCCAGCAGCATGCTCAGGGGGTCCCACGAGCAGTACGTC.

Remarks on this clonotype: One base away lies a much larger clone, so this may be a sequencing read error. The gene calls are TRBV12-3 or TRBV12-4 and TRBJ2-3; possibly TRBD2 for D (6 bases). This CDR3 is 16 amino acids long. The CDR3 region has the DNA TGTGCCTGCAGTTTTATGGGCGGCGGGAACACAGATACGCAGTATTTT. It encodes CACSFMGGGNTDTQYF.

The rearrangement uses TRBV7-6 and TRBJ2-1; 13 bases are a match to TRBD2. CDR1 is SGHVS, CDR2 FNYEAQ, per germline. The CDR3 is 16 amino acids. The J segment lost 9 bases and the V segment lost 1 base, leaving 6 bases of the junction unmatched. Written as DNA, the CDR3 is TGTGCCAGCAGCTTAGGGGGCACTAGCGGGAGGGGTGAGCAGTTCTTC. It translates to CASSLGGTSGRGEQFF.

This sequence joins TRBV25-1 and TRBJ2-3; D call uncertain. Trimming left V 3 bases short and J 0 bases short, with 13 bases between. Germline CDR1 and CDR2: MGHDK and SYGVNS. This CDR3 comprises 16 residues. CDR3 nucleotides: TGTGCCAGCAGTGACGGCAGCAAGCCTAGCACAGATACGCAGTATTTT. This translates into CASSDGSKPSTDTQYF.

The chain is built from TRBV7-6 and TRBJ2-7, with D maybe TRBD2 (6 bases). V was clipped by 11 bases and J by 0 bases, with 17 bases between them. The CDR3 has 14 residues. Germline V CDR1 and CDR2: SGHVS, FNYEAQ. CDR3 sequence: CAVSGTQSSYEQYF. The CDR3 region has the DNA TGTGCCGTCTCGGGGACTCAGAGCTCCTACGAGCAGTACTTC.

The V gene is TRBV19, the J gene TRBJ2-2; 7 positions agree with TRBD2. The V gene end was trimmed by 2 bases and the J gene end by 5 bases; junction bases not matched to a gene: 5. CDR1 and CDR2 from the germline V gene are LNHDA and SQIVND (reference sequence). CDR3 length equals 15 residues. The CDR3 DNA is TGTGCCAGTAGTATACGGGGGAGGGGTACCGGGGAGCTGTTTTTT. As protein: CASSIRGRGTGELFF.

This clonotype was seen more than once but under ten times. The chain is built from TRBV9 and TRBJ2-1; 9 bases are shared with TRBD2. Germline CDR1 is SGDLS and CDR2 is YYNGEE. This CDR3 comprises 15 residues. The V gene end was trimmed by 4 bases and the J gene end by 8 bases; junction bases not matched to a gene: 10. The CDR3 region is CASSSWGGRVDEQFF. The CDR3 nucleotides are TGTGCCAGCAGCTCTTGGGGCGGGAGGGTCGATGAGCAGTTCTTC. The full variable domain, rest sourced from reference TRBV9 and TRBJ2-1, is DSGVTQTPKHLITATGQRVTLRCSPRSGDLSVYWYQQSLDQGLQFLIQYYNGEERAKGNILERFSAQQFPDLHSELNLSSLELGDSALYFCASSSWGGRVDEQFFGPGTRLTVL.

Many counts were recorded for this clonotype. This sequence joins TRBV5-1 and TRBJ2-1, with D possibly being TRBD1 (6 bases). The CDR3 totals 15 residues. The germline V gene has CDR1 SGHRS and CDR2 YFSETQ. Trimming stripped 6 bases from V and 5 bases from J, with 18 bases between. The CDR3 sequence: CASTRTEVPNNEQFF. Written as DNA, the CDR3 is TGCGCCAGCACCCGGACAGAAGTCCCGAACAATGAGCAGTTCTTC.

CDR3 nucleotides: TGTGCCAGCAGCCTCCCCGGGTCGCTTGACAATGAGCAGTTCTTC. Encoded protein: CASSLPGSLDNEQFF. V usage is TRBV5-6 and J usage is TRBJ2-1; D gene unclear. V was pared by 4 bases and J by 5 bases, with 16 bases between. The CDR3 runs to 15 residues. Germline V lookup: CDR1 SGHDT, CDR2 YYEEEE.